These 3 T cell receptor beta chains came from one sample sequenced in a study of T cells in Graves' hyperthyroidism and ophthalmopathy. Amplified TCR beta CDR3 regions derived from RNA transcripts. The HTBI primer set served for first-round RT-PCR of the TCR CDR3. Each CDR3 protein is one row after TCRdb ran MiXCR on the multiplex PCR reads. The table shows about 250,000 distinct CDR3 sequences, with about 20% occurring only once. Sequencing used blood. All receptors derive from a man younger than 40 with Graves' ophthalmopathy.

In its sample, this clonotype was seen many times. The chain uses TRBV30 and TRBJ2-1; D unresolved. Per germline, CDR1 GTSNPN and CDR2 SVGIG (reference sequence). Trimming cost V 0 bases and J 3 bases, with 6 bases left between them. This CDR3 spans 13 amino acids. The CDR3 DNA reads as TGTGCCTGGAGTGTAGGGTACTACAATGAGCAGTTCTTC. Its translation: CAWSVGYYNEQFF.

J is TRBJ2-2 and V is TRBV28; TRBD1 matches at 9 bases. CDR3 length: 15 residues. Per the germline V gene, CDR1 is MDHEN and CDR2 is SYDVKM. With 6 bases clipped from V and 6 bases from J, the junction kept 8 bases outside the gene matches. CDR3 protein: CASSPGTGPAGELFF. The CDR3, as DNA: TGTGCCAGCAGCCCCGGGACAGGGCCGGCCGGGGAGCTGTTTTTT. The entire variable domain, with the rest obtained from reference TRBV28 and TRBJ2-2, is as follows: DVKVTQSSRYLVKRTGEKVFLECVQDMDHENMFWYRQDPGLGLRLIYFSYDVKMKEKGDIPEGYSVSREKKERFSLILESASTNQTSMYLCASSPGTGPAGELFFGEGSRLTVL.

This clonotype was counted ten times or more. CDR3 sequence (DNA): TGTGCCAGCAGCGTAGCTGGGACTAGCGGGAGTAATGAGCAGTTCTTC. As protein: CASSVAGTSGSNEQFF. V gene TRBV9 combines with J gene TRBJ2-1, with 14 bases aligning to TRBD2. CDR3 size: 16 residues. Germline values: CDR1 SGDLS, CDR2 YYNGEE. The V segment lost 0 bases and the J segment 7 bases; nucleotides outside the gene matches: 3. Full variable domain (missing parts from reference TRBV9 and TRBJ2-1): DSGVTQTPKHLITATGQRVTLRCSPRSGDLSVYWYQQSLDQGLQFLIQYYNGEERAKGNILERFSAQQFPDLHSELNLSSLELGDSALYFCASSVAGTSGSNEQFFGPGTRLTVL.